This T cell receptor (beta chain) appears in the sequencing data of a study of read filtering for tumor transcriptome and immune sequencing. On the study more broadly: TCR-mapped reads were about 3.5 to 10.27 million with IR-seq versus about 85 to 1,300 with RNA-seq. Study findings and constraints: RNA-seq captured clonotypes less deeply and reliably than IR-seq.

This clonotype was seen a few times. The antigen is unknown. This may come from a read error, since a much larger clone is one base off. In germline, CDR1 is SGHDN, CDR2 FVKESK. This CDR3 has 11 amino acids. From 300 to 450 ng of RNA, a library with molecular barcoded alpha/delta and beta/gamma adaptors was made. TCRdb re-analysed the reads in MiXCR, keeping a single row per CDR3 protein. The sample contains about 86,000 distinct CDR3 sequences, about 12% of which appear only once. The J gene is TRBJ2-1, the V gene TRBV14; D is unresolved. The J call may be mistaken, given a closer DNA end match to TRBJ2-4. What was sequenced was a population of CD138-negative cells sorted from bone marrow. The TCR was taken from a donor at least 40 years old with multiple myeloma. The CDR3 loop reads CASSQGFLQYF. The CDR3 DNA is TGTGCCAGCAGCCAAGGATTTCTTCAGTACTTC.